This T cell receptor (beta chain) comes out of a study of T-cell memory formation after mild COVID-19. Study details: Among the donors, TCR clusters were largely specific to each donor.

This clonotype was counted between two and nine times. Germline values: CDR1 SGHRS, CDR2 YFSETQ. V was clipped by 4 bases and J by 2 bases; unmatched bases: 5. The CDR3 runs to 14 residues. A 5'RACE reaction primed in the constant segment made cDNA libraries of TCR alpha and TCR beta, and these carried sample barcodes and UMIs. One entry per CDR3 protein results from TCRdb running MiXCR on the 5' RACE reads. The sample holds just over 300,000 distinct CDR3 sequences, just under 20% seen once. This clonotype was sampled from a man between 18 and 29 years old who had mild COVID-19 (a few samples of this study predate the infection). Cell type and time point are not known. The V gene is TRBV5-1, the J gene TRBJ1-2; 7 nucleotides agree with TRBD1. Material: PBMCs or a T cell subset sorted from them (not recorded which). CDR3 coding DNA: TGCGCCAGCAGCGACCCGGGACAGAACTATGGCTACACCTTC. As protein: CASSDPGQNYGYTF.